This TCR beta chain was obtained from a study of sequential checkpoint blockade in melanoma. Across the study: Randomization was 1:1 between first-line nivolumab→ipilimumab and ipilimumab→nivolumab.

Profiling relied on immunoSEQ multiplex PCR, and the TCRdb table lists in-frame clones only, not all of them. The sample lists around 9,700 clones; roughly 50% were seen once. The CDR3 is 16 residues long. The junction had 6 bases not matched to a gene; V was cut back by 2 bases and J by 2 bases. Germline lookup yields CDR1 MNHNS and CDR2 SASEGT. The sample's treatment: randomized to nivolumab then ipilimumab (arm A) or the reverse (arm B). PBMC sorting kept live CD3+CD8+ cells without CD19 or CD56. The TCR originated in a human donor with melanoma. The J gene is TRBJ1-2, the V gene TRBV6-1, with 9 positions matching TRBD1. This specimen consisted of CD8+ T cells sorted from blood (inferred from file names), obtained from a patient given nivolumab and ipilimumab in sequence. CDR3: CASSEMTGGINYGYTF. As DNA, the CDR3 is TGTGCCAGCAGTGAAATGACAGGGGGAATCAACTATGGCTACACCTTC.